Listed below are T cell receptor beta chains from one sample, sequenced in a study of cytomegalovirus exposure and HLA in healthy donors. This table comes from immunoSEQ multiplex PCR, and its TCRdb copy is limited to in-frame clones, with some not included. The sample includes about 180,000 clones, 84% of them seen just once. Material for sequencing was PBMCs. The receptor source for this set is a girl aged 5 to 17 in good health and CMV-seropositive. Both conserved end residues are part of each CDR3. Fields, in order: D gene, J gene, clone size, V gene, CDR3 protein, CDR3 DNA. The D gene is left open where the match is weak. Clone size is given for some rows only: seen once, a few or many times, or a class if the clone is expanded.

d_gene: .
j_gene: TRBJ2-5
abundance: .
v_gene: TRBV15
CDR3aa: CAGGAWETQYF
CDR3nt: TGTGCCGGGGGGGCATGGGAGACCCAGTACTTC

d_gene: TRBD1
j_gene: TRBJ1-5
abundance: .
v_gene: TRBV28
CDR3aa: CASRDTGGRSNQPQHF
CDR3nt: TGTGCCAGCAGAGATACAGGGGGCAGGAGCAATCAGCCCCAGCATTTT

d_gene: .
j_gene: TRBJ1-1
abundance: .
v_gene: TRBV5-1
CDR3aa: CASSLPRTENTEAFF
CDR3nt: TGCGCCAGCAGCTTACCTCGAACAGAGAACACTGAAGCTTTCTTT

d_gene: TRBD1
j_gene: TRBJ2-5
abundance: .
v_gene: TRBV4-2
CDR3aa: CASSQENRGETQYF
CDR3nt: TGTGCCAGCAGCCAGGAGAACAGGGGAGAGACCCAGTACTTC

d_gene: .
j_gene: TRBJ2-7
abundance: .
v_gene: TRBV2
CDR3aa: CASSEDPPGREQYF
CDR3nt: TGTGCCAGCAGTGAAGACCCTCCGGGGAGGGAGCAGTACTTC

d_gene: .
j_gene: TRBJ1-1
abundance: .
v_gene: TRBV25-1
CDR3aa: CASSVGVNTEAFF
CDR3nt: TGTGCCAGCAGTGTGGGAGTGAACACTGAAGCTTTCTTT

d_gene: TRBD2
j_gene: TRBJ2-1
abundance: .
v_gene: TRBV9
CDR3aa: CASSVKVSGGALGYNEQFF
CDR3nt: TGTGCCAGCAGCGTAAAAGTTAGCGGGGGGGCGCTTGGCTACAATGAGCAGTTCTTC

d_gene: .
j_gene: TRBJ2-5
abundance: .
v_gene: TRBV27
CDR3aa: CASSSHRETQYF
CDR3nt: TGTGCCAGCAGTTCGCACAGGGAGACCCAGTACTTC

d_gene: .
j_gene: TRBJ1-6
abundance: .
v_gene: TRBV5-6
CDR3aa: CASSLEQGRSPLHF
CDR3nt: TGTGCCAGCAGCTTGGAACAGGGCAGATCACCCCTCCACTTT

d_gene: .
j_gene: TRBJ1-1
abundance: .
v_gene: TRBV7-2
CDR3aa: CASSLRQGGPTEAFF
CDR3nt: TGTGCCAGCAGCTTACGTCAGGGAGGTCCCACTGAAGCTTTCTTT

d_gene: .
j_gene: TRBJ2-5
abundance: .
v_gene: TRBV10-3
CDR3aa: CAISEGQQETQYF
CDR3nt: TGTGCCATCAGTGAGGGACAGCAAGAGACCCAGTACTTC

d_gene: .
j_gene: TRBJ2-7
abundance: .
v_gene: TRBV20-1
CDR3aa: CSGLQAYEQYF
CDR3nt: TGCAGTGGTCTACAGGCCTACGAGCAGTACTTC

d_gene: .
j_gene: TRBJ1-1
abundance: .
v_gene: TRBV4-1
CDR3aa: CASSRPPGSDTEAFF
CDR3nt: TGCGCCAGCAGCCGTCCCCCGGGGTCCGACACTGAAGCTTTCTTT

d_gene: TRBD1
j_gene: TRBJ1-1
abundance: .
v_gene: TRBV6-5
CDR3aa: CASSRQGGNTEAFF
CDR3nt: TGTGCCAGCAGTAGACAGGGGGGGAACACTGAAGCTTTCTTT

d_gene: .
j_gene: TRBJ1-6
abundance: .
v_gene: TRBV7-9
CDR3aa: CSSSLWALRYNSPLHF
CDR3nt: TGTTCCAGCAGCCTCTGGGCCCTACGGTATAATTCACCCCTCCACTTT

d_gene: TRBD1
j_gene: TRBJ1-4
abundance: .
v_gene: TRBV25-1
CDR3aa: CASSDLRTGVREKLFF
CDR3nt: TGTGCCAGCAGTGACCTACGGACAGGGGTTAGGGAAAAACTGTTTTTT

d_gene: .
j_gene: TRBJ2-5
abundance: .
v_gene: TRBV5-6
CDR3aa: CASSLVKGYQETQYF
CDR3nt: TGTGCCAGCAGCTTGGTTAAGGGGTACCAAGAGACCCAGTACTTC

d_gene: .
j_gene: TRBJ1-2
abundance: .
v_gene: TRBV27
CDR3aa: CASRTPGRGDYGYTF
CDR3nt: TGTGCCAGCAGGACACCTGGCAGGGGCGACTATGGCTACACCTTC

d_gene: TRBD1
j_gene: TRBJ1-2
abundance: once
v_gene: TRBV5-4
CDR3aa: CASSPRTGMPYYGYTF
CDR3nt: TGTGCCAGCAGCCCTCGGACAGGAATGCCCTACTATGGCTACACCTTC

d_gene: .
j_gene: TRBJ1-2
abundance: .
v_gene: TRBV18
CDR3aa: CASSPRAVANYGYTF
CDR3nt: TGTGCCAGCTCACCACGGGCAGTTGCTAACTATGGCTACACCTTC

d_gene: .
j_gene: TRBJ1-2
abundance: .
v_gene: TRBV5-5
CDR3aa: CASSGGQAVNYGYTF
CDR3nt: TGTGCCAGCAGTGGAGGGCAGGCCGTCAACTATGGCTACACCTTC

d_gene: TRBD1
j_gene: TRBJ1-2
abundance: .
v_gene: TRBV5-1
CDR3aa: CASSPTGNYGYTF
CDR3nt: TGCGCCAGCAGTCCGACAGGGAACTATGGCTACACCTTC

d_gene: TRBD1
j_gene: TRBJ2-7
abundance: .
v_gene: TRBV9
CDR3aa: CASSARQGVEQYF
CDR3nt: TGTGCCAGCAGCGCCCGACAGGGAGTCGAGCAGTACTTC

d_gene: .
j_gene: TRBJ1-5
abundance: .
v_gene: TRBV9
CDR3aa: CASSVGHLNQPQHF
CDR3nt: TGTGCCAGCAGCGTCGGACACCTCAATCAGCCCCAGCATTTT

d_gene: TRBD1
j_gene: TRBJ2-2
abundance: few
v_gene: TRBV10-1
CDR3aa: CASSTGTDTGELFF
CDR3nt: TGCGCCAGCAGTACCGGGACAGACACCGGGGAGCTGTTTTTT

d_gene: .
j_gene: TRBJ1-2
abundance: once
v_gene: TRBV5-1
CDR3aa: CASSLGGGSEGYTF
CDR3nt: TGCGCCAGCAGCCTAGGGGGGGGGTCGGAAGGCTACACCTTC

d_gene: TRBD1
j_gene: TRBJ2-3
abundance: .
v_gene: TRBV6-5
CDR3aa: CASSGDRSVPDTQYF
CDR3nt: TGTGCCAGCAGCGGGGACAGGAGTGTGCCAGATACGCAGTATTTT

d_gene: .
j_gene: TRBJ1-1
abundance: .
v_gene: TRBV2
CDR3aa: CASSEALPDLNTEAFF
CDR3nt: TGTGCCAGCAGTGAAGCGCTTCCGGACTTGAACACTGAAGCTTTCTTT

d_gene: .
j_gene: TRBJ1-1
abundance: .
v_gene: TRBV6-4
CDR3aa: CASSDGAREAFF
CDR3nt: TGTGCCAGCAGTGACGGGGCAAGGGAAGCTTTCTTT

d_gene: .
j_gene: TRBJ1-1
abundance: few
v_gene: TRBV7-3
CDR3aa: CASSLNPTGPVGGGTEAFF
CDR3nt: TGTGCCAGCAGCTTAAACCCCACTGGGCCAGTCGGGGGGGGGACTGAAGCTTTCTTT

d_gene: .
j_gene: TRBJ2-1
abundance: .
v_gene: TRBV7-9
CDR3aa: CASSLRTSSSYNEQFF
CDR3nt: TGTGCCAGCAGCTTAAGAACTAGCTCATCCTACAATGAGCAGTTCTTC

d_gene: .
j_gene: TRBJ1-5
abundance: .
v_gene: TRBV7-2
CDR3aa: CASSFQNGGQPQHF
CDR3nt: TGTGCCAGCAGCTTCCAGAATGGCGGGCAGCCCCAGCATTTT

d_gene: .
j_gene: TRBJ1-1
abundance: few
v_gene: TRBV19
CDR3aa: CASKYQRNTEAFF
CDR3nt: TGTGCCAGTAAATATCAGCGGAACACTGAAGCTTTCTTT

d_gene: TRBD1
j_gene: TRBJ1-2
abundance: .
v_gene: TRBV7-6
CDR3aa: CASSLAPTGKGGYTF
CDR3nt: TGTGCCAGCAGCTTAGCTCCGACAGGGAAAGGCGGCTACACCTTC

d_gene: .
j_gene: TRBJ2-1
abundance: .
v_gene: TRBV6-6
CDR3aa: CASSYSKHSNEQFF
CDR3nt: TGTGCCAGCAGTTACTCGAAACATTCTAATGAGCAGTTCTTC

d_gene: .
j_gene: TRBJ1-3
abundance: .
v_gene: TRBV10-2
CDR3aa: CASSERGSGNTIYF
CDR3nt: TGCGCCAGCAGTGAACGGGGGTCTGGAAACACCATATATTTT

d_gene: TRBD1
j_gene: TRBJ1-1
abundance: once
v_gene: TRBV6-9
CDR3aa: CAFGTENTEAFF
CDR3nt: TGTGCCTTTGGGACAGAGAACACTGAAGCTTTCTTT

d_gene: TRBD1
j_gene: TRBJ2-4
abundance: .
v_gene: TRBV6-5
CDR3aa: CASSFSGTGSFIQYF
CDR3nt: TGTGCCAGCAGTTTTTCAGGGACAGGGTCGTTCATTCAGTACTTC

d_gene: TRBD1
j_gene: TRBJ2-2
abundance: .
v_gene: TRBV6-5
CDR3aa: CASSYSTGRNTGELFF
CDR3nt: TGTGCCAGCAGTTACTCGACAGGGAGGAACACCGGGGAGCTGTTTTTT

d_gene: TRBD2
j_gene: TRBJ2-4
abundance: once
v_gene: TRBV14
CDR3aa: CASSQETSGGKNIQYF
CDR3nt: TGTGCCAGCAGCCAAGAGACCAGCGGGGGGAAAAACATTCAGTACTTC

d_gene: .
j_gene: TRBJ2-7
abundance: .
v_gene: TRBV4-1
CDR3aa: CASSFSEGSSYEQYF
CDR3nt: TGCGCCAGCAGCTTTAGCGAGGGCAGCTCCTACGAGCAGTACTTC

d_gene: .
j_gene: TRBJ1-4
abundance: once
v_gene: TRBV28
CDR3aa: CASSPLAGQYALFF
CDR3nt: TGTGCCAGCAGTCCCCTGGCAGGCCAATACGCACTGTTTTTT

d_gene: TRBD1
j_gene: TRBJ2-7
abundance: .
v_gene: TRBV5-5
CDR3aa: CASSGPGQGYYEQYF
CDR3nt: TGTGCCAGCAGCGGCCCGGGACAGGGGTACTACGAGCAGTACTTC

d_gene: TRBD1
j_gene: TRBJ2-7
abundance: once
v_gene: TRBV2
CDR3aa: CASSEALRFGSGQGYEQYF
CDR3nt: TGTGCCAGCAGTGAAGCGCTTCGATTTGGGTCTGGACAGGGCTACGAGCAGTACTTC

d_gene: .
j_gene: TRBJ1-1
abundance: .
v_gene: TRBV20-1
CDR3aa: CSAGPVEAFF
CDR3nt: TGCAGTGCTGGCCCAGTTGAAGCTTTCTTT

d_gene: .
j_gene: TRBJ2-1
abundance: .
v_gene: TRBV19
CDR3aa: CASSSGADEQFF
CDR3nt: TGTGCCAGTAGTAGCGGGGCCGATGAGCAGTTCTTC

d_gene: .
j_gene: TRBJ1-3
abundance: .
v_gene: TRBV7-9
CDR3aa: CASNPRVDIPRRTIYF
CDR3nt: TGTGCCAGCAACCCCAGGGTCGACATTCCCCGTAGGACCATATATTTT

d_gene: .
j_gene: TRBJ1-5
abundance: .
v_gene: TRBV5-6
CDR3aa: CASSLARGQPQHF
CDR3nt: TGTGCCAGCAGCTTGGCGCGAGGTCAGCCCCAGCATTTT

d_gene: .
j_gene: TRBJ2-3
abundance: .
v_gene: TRBV5-1
CDR3aa: CASSLGPPRISSTDTQYF
CDR3nt: TGCGCCAGCAGCTTGGGGCCCCCCAGGATTTCTAGCACAGATACGCAGTATTTT

d_gene: .
j_gene: TRBJ2-5
abundance: .
v_gene: TRBV7-3
CDR3aa: CASSSKFQETQYF
CDR3nt: TGTGCCAGCAGCTCCAAATTCCAAGAGACCCAGTACTTC

d_gene: TRBD1
j_gene: TRBJ2-1
abundance: .
v_gene: TRBV9
CDR3aa: CASSVAGTGGLSSYNEQFF
CDR3nt: TGTGCCAGCAGCGTAGCCGGGACAGGTGGTTTAAGTTCCTACAATGAGCAGTTCTTC

d_gene: .
j_gene: TRBJ1-2
abundance: .
v_gene: TRBV4-1
CDR3aa: CASSQDTGGYTF
CDR3nt: TGCGCCAGCAGCCAAGATACGGGGGGCTACACCTTC

d_gene: .
j_gene: TRBJ1-5
abundance: .
v_gene: TRBV15
CDR3aa: CATSRLGGSNQPQHF
CDR3nt: TGTGCCACCAGCAGATTGGGGGGTTCTAATCAGCCCCAGCATTTT

d_gene: .
j_gene: TRBJ1-1
abundance: few
v_gene: TRBV20-1
CDR3aa: CSAASGTEAFF
CDR3nt: TGCAGTGCTGCATCCGGCACTGAAGCTTTCTTT

d_gene: .
j_gene: TRBJ1-2
abundance: .
v_gene: TRBV2
CDR3aa: CASSGTSYGYTF
CDR3nt: TGTGCCAGCAGTGGCACCAGTTATGGCTACACCTTC

d_gene: TRBD2
j_gene: TRBJ2-1
abundance: .
v_gene: TRBV7-2
CDR3aa: CASSLVVAGGLNEQFF
CDR3nt: TGTGCCAGCAGCTTAGTGGTAGCGGGGGGATTAAATGAGCAGTTCTTC

d_gene: .
j_gene: TRBJ1-5
abundance: .
v_gene: TRBV6-1
CDR3aa: CASSQYRNQPQHF
CDR3nt: TGTGCCAGCAGTCAGTACAGAAATCAGCCCCAGCATTTT

d_gene: .
j_gene: TRBJ1-1
abundance: .
v_gene: TRBV6-5
CDR3aa: CASSYSPDTEAFF
CDR3nt: TGTGCCAGCAGTTACTCTCCGGACACTGAAGCTTTCTTT